These 30 T cell receptor beta chains were sequenced from one sample in a study of blood T cell repertoires in COVID-19 (TCRdb year 2020). Libraries were made using the immunoSEQ multiplex PCR assay. TCRdb took this table from immuneACCESS and kept in-frame rearrangements with V and J called. Such tables lack part of the clones; where checked against another copy, unresolved V genes explain under half of the gap, and the rest is unexplained. For this sample the table gives some 340,000 clones, of which roughly nine tenths were detected only once. 3.9% of the sample rests with the top ten. Sequencing was performed on PBMCs or T cells enriched from blood (not recorded which). These receptors came from a woman aged 25 to 45 who had been exposed to COVID-19.

The chain is built from TRBV29-1 and TRBJ1-2; D remains unclear. The ends were cut back, 3 bases at V and 5 bases at J, with 10 bases in the middle. The CDR3 length is 12 residues. Germline V gene lookup returns CDR1 SQVTM and CDR2 ANQGSEA. The DNA of the CDR3 is TGCAGCGTTGAGAGGGTTAGTTATGGCTACACCTTC. Encoded protein: CSVERVSYGYTF.

V usage is TRBV9 and J usage is TRBJ1-1; 9 positions agree with TRBD1. V shed 4 bases, J shed 6 bases, and the junction held 4 bases outside the gene matches. The CDR3 runs to 13 residues. The V gene's germline CDR1 is SGDLS and CDR2 YYNGEE. CDR3: CASSHDRGAEAFF. CDR3 DNA: TGTGCCAGCAGCCATGACAGGGGGGCTGAAGCTTTCTTT.

J is TRBJ1-5 and V is TRBV7-3; 10 bases map to TRBD1. The CDR3 is made up of 16 amino acids. Germline loops: CDR1 SGHTA, CDR2 FQGTGA. V shed 2 bases and J 3 bases; nucleotides not matched to a gene: 4. The CDR3 reads CASSLGGQGDNQPQHF. As DNA, the CDR3 is TGTGCCAGCAGCTTAGGCGGACAGGGGGACAATCAGCCCCAGCATTTT.

This sequence joins TRBV3-1 (or the pseudogene TRBV3-2) and TRBJ2-1, with 12 positions matching TRBD2. This CDR3 region has 15 residues. V was clipped by 4 bases and J by 10 bases; unmatched bases: 8. Germline V CDR1 and CDR2: LGHDT, YNNKEL (reference sequence). CDR3 protein: CASSPLAGGPGEQFF. For the CDR3, the DNA is TGTGCCAGCAGCCCTCTAGCGGGGGGGCCGGGGGAGCAGTTCTTC.

V gene TRBV27 combines with J gene TRBJ1-6; a weak D match, TRBD1 (6 bases). Germline-derived CDR1 and CDR2 are MNHEY and SMNVEV (reference sequence). The CDR3 is made up of 16 amino acids. V lost 3 bases, J lost 9 bases, and 18 bases lay in between. Here the CDR3 DNA reads TGTGCCAGCAGTTTTTTATACGACAGGAAAATTTCACCCCTCCACTTT. This codes for CASSFLYDRKISPLHF.

V is TRBV5-1 and J is TRBJ1-4, with D unresolved. Trimming took 4 bases from V and 8 from J, leaving 18 bases between them. Germline values: CDR1 SGHRS, CDR2 YFSETQ. The CDR3 spans 15 residues. The CDR3 bases are TGCGCCAGCAGCCTCCCGGAGAAGGGAGGAGAAAAACTGTTTTTT. It translates to CASSLPEKGGEKLFF.

The chain couples TRBV21-1 to TRBJ2-7; no check of the table's D call, TRBD2, against the DNA was made. TRBV21-1 is annotated as a pseudogene. The CDR3 extends over 15 amino acids. The CDR3 loop is CATTREAGTSYEQYF. CDR3 bases: TGTGCCACCACCCGAGAAGCGGGGACTTCCTACGAGCAGTACTTC.

The gene calls are TRBV11-2 and TRBJ2-7, with TRBD1 identical over 9 bases. V trimming: 5 bases; J trimming: 3 bases; junction bases outside the gene matches: 5. Germline values: CDR1 SGHAT, CDR2 FQNNGV. The CDR3 is made up of 14 amino acids. DNA of the CDR3: TGTGCCAGCAGCGTGGGGACAGGGCACTACGAGCAGTACTTC. This encodes CASSVGTGHYEQYF. Supplemented by reference TRBV11-2 and TRBJ2-7, the full variable domain reads EAGVAQSPRYKIIEKRQSVAFWCNPISGHATLYWYQQILGQGPKLLIQFQNNGVVDDSQLPKDRFSAERLKGVDSTLKIQPAKLEDSAVYLCASSVGTGHYEQYFGPGTRLTVT.

This clone was observed once. J is TRBJ1-2 and V is TRBV7-2; 9 nucleotides match TRBD1. Germline-derived CDR1 and CDR2 are SGHTA and FQGNSA. The CDR3 is 16 residues long. Trimming took 6 bases from V and 2 from J; bases not matched to a gene: 10. The CDR3 region has the DNA TGTGCCAGCAGTCCACTTCCTGGACAGGGGAACTATGGCTACACCTTC. This codes for CASSPLPGQGNYGYTF. Full variable domain (missing parts from reference TRBV7-2 and TRBJ1-2): GAGVSQSPSNKVTEKGKDVELRCDPISGHTALYWYRQSLGQGLEFLIYFQGNSAPDKSGLPSDRFSAERTGGSVSTLTIQRTQQEDSAVYLCASSPLPGQGNYGYTFGSGTRLTVV.

The rearrangement links TRBV27 to TRBJ2-5; the D is unclear. Trimming removed 2 bases from V and 4 bases from J, with 11 bases in between. In germline, CDR1 is MNHEY, CDR2 SMNVEV (reference sequence). The CDR3 totals 14 residues. The CDR3 nucleotides read TGTGCCAGCAGTTTAAGGCCCCGAGGAGAGACCCAGTACTTC. The encoded protein is CASSLRPRGETQYF.

This chain uses TRBV27 with TRBJ2-3, with 7 bases that match TRBD1. V dropped 3 bases and J dropped 2; count of bases not matched to a gene: 2. Germline V CDR1 and CDR2: MNHEY, SMNVEV (reference sequence). The CDR3 is 14 residues long. The CDR3 region has the DNA TGTGCCAGCAGTTTCGGACAGGACACAGATACGCAGTATTTT. Translated, it gives CASSFGQDTDTQYF.

The V call is TRBV15, the J call TRBJ2-1, with TRBD2 matching 13 bases. Trimming removed 3 bases from V and 10 bases from J; junction bases left unmatched: 9. CDR1 and CDR2 (germline): LNHNV, YYDKDF (reference sequence). CDR3 length: 16 residues. In nucleotides, the CDR3 is TGTGCCACCAGCAGGTCCGGCGGACTAGCGGGGGACGAGCAGTTCTTC. Its translation is CATSRSGGLAGDEQFF.

The CDR3 here is CASSSRGRETQYF. The CDR3 DNA reads as TGTGCCAGCAGCTCCAGGGGTCGGGAGACCCAGTACTTC. This chain links TRBV21-1 with TRBJ2-5; the table's D call, TRBD1, was not checked against the DNA. TRBV21-1 counts as a pseudogene. The CDR3 extends over 13 amino acids.

The V and J genes are TRBV5-6 and TRBJ1-6, with TRBD1 identical over 7 bases. CDR3 length: 15 amino acids. Trimming cost V 2 bases and J 6 bases; bases outside gene matches: 5. Germline loops: CDR1 SGHDT, CDR2 YYEEEE. The CDR3 region is CASSFAGQINSPLHF. The CDR3 DNA follows: TGTGCCAGCAGCTTCGCGGGACAGATTAATTCACCCCTCCACTTT.

In DNA, the CDR3 is TGCGCCAGCAGCTTGCAACAGGCTGGAAACACCATATATTTT. Its translation is CASSLQQAGNTIYF. The chain recombines TRBV5-1 with TRBJ1-3; possible D gene TRBD1, 5 bases. Trimming left V 1 base short and J 2 bases short, with 7 bases between. Looked up from germline, CDR1 is SGHRS and CDR2 is YFSETQ. CDR3 size: 14 residues.

The rearrangement joins TRBV19 to TRBJ2-2; TRBD1 is a possible D gene (5 bases). The germline V gene has CDR1 LNHDA and CDR2 SQIVND (reference sequence). V lost 5 bases to trimming and J lost 0 bases, with 16 bases between them. This CDR3 spans 17 amino acids. The CDR3 is CASSSPPGISNTGELFF. Here the CDR3 DNA reads TGTGCCAGTAGTTCTCCACCAGGGATATCGAACACCGGGGAGCTGTTTTTT. Full variable domain (remainder filled in from reference TRBV19 and TRBJ2-2): DGGITQSPKYLFRKEGQNVTLSCEQNLNHDAMYWYRQDPGQGLRLIYYSQIVNDFQKGDIAEGYSVSREKKESFPLTVTSAQKNPTAFYLCASSSPPGISNTGELFFGEGSRLTVL.

The chain employs TRBV7-6 and TRBJ2-2, with 8 bases fitting TRBD1. The CDR3 contains 16 residues. Trimming took 5 bases from V and 0 from J; bases not matched to a gene: 5. The germline CDR1 and CDR2 sequences are SGHVS and FNYEAQ. CDR3 in DNA: TGTGCCAGCAGCACACCAGGGGGCGCGAACACCGGGGAGCTGTTTTTT. Protein product: CASSTPGGANTGELFF.

For this clone: This sample also contains other DNA sequences that code for the same CDR3. CDR3 DNA: TGCGCCAGCAGCTTGCGCGGGGGGGAGACCCAGTACTTC. Its translation: CASSLRGGETQYF. The rearrangement joins TRBV5-1 to TRBJ2-5; TRBD2 matches 8 bases. CDR1 and CDR2 (germline): SGHRS, YFSETQ. After removal of 1 base from V and 5 bases from J, the junction contained 1 base not matched to a gene. This CDR3 has 13 amino acids.

The V and J genes are TRBV10-3 and TRBJ1-3; TRBD1 might be the D (6 bases). CDR1 and CDR2 (germline): ENHRY, SYGVKD. CDR3 size: 16 residues. Trimming took 4 bases from V and 0 from J, leaving 13 bases between them. The CDR3 here is CAISVGGSISGNTIYF. Written as DNA, the CDR3 is TGTGCCATCAGTGTTGGGGGCAGTATCTCTGGAAACACCATATATTTT.

For this clone: An end of the junction differs from the germline gene, which may be a read error. The chain is built from TRBV28 and TRBJ1-5, with D perhaps matching TRBD1 (6 bases). Germline V gene sequence: CDR1 MDHEN, CDR2 SYDVKM. This CDR3 comprises 11 residues. The CDR3, as DNA: TGTGCCAGCAGTTTGTCAACAGGGAAGGATTTT. Translating it yields CASSLSTGKDF.

The chain combines TRBV5-4 with TRBJ1-2; D might be TRBD1 (6 bases). The length of the CDR3 is 13 residues. Per the germline V gene, CDR1 is SGHNT and CDR2 is YYREEE (reference sequence). With 4 bases removed from V and 4 bases from J, the gap between germline ends came to 11 bases. DNA of the CDR3: TGTGCCAGCAGCCCCGGGACACTCTATGGCTACACCTTC. It encodes CASSPGTLYGYTF.

This clone was counted a few times. The rearrangement uses TRBV5-1 and TRBJ2-7; 7 nucleotides match TRBD1. The CDR3 covers 15 residues. Germline CDR1 is SGHRS and CDR2 is YFSETQ. The J segment lost 3 bases and the V segment lost 0 bases, leaving 6 bases of the junction unmatched. The chain's CDR3 is CASSLGATGIYEQYF. The DNA of the CDR3 is TGCGCCAGCAGCTTGGGGGCGACAGGGATCTACGAGCAGTACTTC.

The CDR3 DNA reads as TGTGCCAGTAGGGTCAGGGGTCCTACCCCAGATACGCAGTATTTT. This translates into CASRVRGPTPDTQYF. This chain uses TRBV19 with TRBJ2-3; tentative D call: TRBD1 (6 bases). Between the trimmed V and J ends, which lost 6 bases and 4 bases, there was a span of 17 bases. CDR3 length equals 15 residues. CDR1 is LNHDA and CDR2 is SQIVND in the germline V gene (reference sequence). The full variable domain, with the rest looked up from reference TRBV19 and TRBJ2-3, is DGGITQSPKYLFRKEGQNVTLSCEQNLNHDAMYWYRQDPGQGLRLIYYSQIVNDFQKGDIAEGYSVSREKKESFPLTVTSAQKNPTAFYLCASRVRGPTPDTQYFGPGTRLTVL.

This clone appeared a single time. The chain links TRBV7-3 to TRBJ2-2; 12 bases map to TRBD2. The junction had 3 bases not matched to a gene; V was cut back by 4 bases and J by 3 bases. Germline lookup yields CDR1 SGHTA and CDR2 FQGTGA. The CDR3 contains 16 residues. The CDR3 sequence: CASSSGLAGYTGELFF. In DNA form, the CDR3 reads TGTGCCAGCAGCTCCGGACTAGCGGGGTACACCGGGGAGCTGTTTTTT.

The chain couples TRBV30 to TRBJ1-4, with 9 bases matching TRBD1. The V and J ends lost 3 bases and 5 bases, in that order; junction bases with no gene match: 4. The germline V gene has CDR1 GTSNPN and CDR2 SVGIG (reference sequence). The CDR3 has 14 amino acids. The CDR3 here is CAWRTGGQNEKLFF. The CDR3 DNA sequence: TGTGCCTGGAGAACAGGGGGCCAAAATGAAAAACTGTTTTTT.

This chain joins TRBV4-1 and TRBJ1-5, with 9 bases lining up with TRBD1. CDR1 and CDR2 from the germline V gene are MGHRA and YSYEKL. The J segment lost 6 bases and the V segment lost 2 bases, leaving 8 bases of the junction unmatched. This CDR3 is 16 amino acids long. CDR3 loop: CASSQLQGARSQPQHF. Here the CDR3 DNA reads TGCGCCAGCAGCCAATTACAGGGGGCAAGGAGTCAGCCCCAGCATTTT.

The V call is TRBV7-9, the J call TRBJ1-6; tentative D call: TRBD1 (6 bases). Germline V gene lookup returns CDR1 SEHNR and CDR2 FQNEAQ (reference sequence). Trimming left V 4 bases short and J 4 bases short, with 14 bases between. The CDR3 has 16 residues. In nucleotides, the CDR3 is TGTGCCAGCAGCTCCTTCGGACAGTTATATAATTCACCCCTCCACTTT. Translated, it gives CASSSFGQLYNSPLHF.

V is TRBV18 and J is TRBJ1-6; 8 positions agree with TRBD1. The V and J ends lost 3 bases and 7 bases, in that order; junction bases with no gene match: 8. Germline V gives CDR1 KGHSH, CDR2 LQKENI. CDR3 length: 16 residues. The CDR3 coding sequence is TGTGCCAGCTCACCCCGGACAGGGATCGAAAATTCACCCCTCCACTTT. Encoded protein: CASSPRTGIENSPLHF.

This rearrangement joins TRBV5-6 to TRBJ1-6; D gene uncertain. This CDR3 contains 13 residues. Trimming left V 3 bases short and J 7 bases short, with 8 bases between. Looked up from germline, CDR1 is SGHDT and CDR2 is YYEEEE. The CDR3 bases are TGTGCCAGCAGCTCCCGGTCAAATTCACCCCTCCACTTT. Its protein is CASSSRSNSPLHF.

The table lists this clone with a few counts. This sequence joins TRBV30 and TRBJ1-6, with 9 bases identical to TRBD1. J was trimmed by 8 bases and V by 2 bases; bases with no gene match: 4. The CDR3 is 14 amino acids. The germline CDR1 and CDR2 sequences are GTSNPN and SVGIG (reference sequence). CDR3 sequence reads: CAWSPGQGYSPLHF. CDR3 DNA: TGTGCCTGGAGTCCGGGACAGGGATATTCACCCCTCCACTTT.